These 17 T cell receptor beta chains were all obtained from the same sample, sequenced in a study of T cells in tuberculosis. Assay: immunoSEQ multiplex PCR; the TCRdb copy retains only in-frame clones and omits some. Of more than 20,000 clones listed, approximately 85% are singletons. This sample's time point: new active TB diagnosis, blood taken before or within 7 days of starting treatment. This sample comprised PBMCs, obtained at tuberculosis diagnosis. These receptors were collected from an adult with tuberculosis.

This chain links TRBV19 with TRBJ1-2; 9 nucleotides match TRBD1. Trimming cost V 7 bases and J 2 bases; bases outside gene matches: 5. This CDR3 comprises 14 residues. The germline gives CDR1 LNHDA, CDR2 SQIVND (reference sequence). CDR3 protein: CASNSGTGNYGYTF. The CDR3 DNA reads TGTGCCAGTAATTCCGGGACAGGGAACTATGGCTACACCTTC.

The chain uses TRBV10-1 and TRBJ1-1; D remains unclear. CDR1 is WNHNN and CDR2 is SYGVQD in the germline V gene (reference sequence). This CDR3 region has 16 residues. V lost 4 bases to trimming and J lost 7 bases, with 22 bases between them. CDR3 coding DNA: TGCGCCAGCAGTGGACCCGGGAATTTTCCTGGCGGTGAAGCTTTCTTT. Amino acid sequence: CASSGPGNFPGGEAFF.

The V and J genes are TRBV15 and TRBJ1-4, with 7 bases identical to TRBD1. This CDR3 is built from 14 residues. Germline V gene data show CDR1 as LNHNV and CDR2 as YYDKDF (reference sequence). J gave up 5 bases and V 7 bases, and 7 bases lay outside the gene matches. The CDR3 nucleotides read TGTGCCACCAAGTTGGGACAGATGAATGAAAAACTGTTTTTT. Translated, it gives CATKLGQMNEKLFF.

The CDR3 coding sequence is TGTGCCAGCAGTTCCGGGGTCGGGGGATATACAGATACGCAGTATTTT. This encodes CASSSGVGGYTDTQYF. The J gene is TRBJ2-3, the V gene TRBV27; the D gene is possibly TRBD2 (6 bases). V was trimmed by 4 bases and J by 3 bases, leaving 17 bases between them. Germline CDR1 reads MNHEY; CDR2 reads SMNVEV (reference sequence). The CDR3 is 16 amino acids.

The rearrangement joins TRBV10-1 to TRBJ2-1; TRBD2 aligns across 10 bases. Unmatched junction bases numbered 6, after V lost 2 bases and J lost 8 bases. Looked up from germline, CDR1 is WNHNN and CDR2 is SYGVQD (reference sequence). The CDR3 spans 15 residues. As DNA, the CDR3 is TGCGCCAGCAGTGAGAGACAGCGGGAGGGCCATGAGCAGTTCTTC. Protein product: CASSERQREGHEQFF.

V gene TRBV5-4 combines with J gene TRBJ2-7; D unresolved. V lost 0 bases and J lost 2, with 9 bases in between. Per the germline V gene, CDR1 is SGHNT and CDR2 is YYREEE (reference sequence). The CDR3 spans 14 residues. This chain's CDR3 is CASSLDPGPYEQYF. CDR3 in DNA: TGTGCCAGCAGCTTGGATCCAGGTCCCTACGAGCAGTACTTC.

The chain has TRBV19 and TRBJ2-5; 10 bases fit TRBD2. This CDR3 has 14 amino acids. The germline V gene encodes CDR1 LNHDA and CDR2 SQIVND (reference sequence). The junction had 4 bases not matched to a gene; V was cut back by 4 bases and J by 5 bases. The CDR3 DNA sequence: TGTGCCAGTAGTAGACTGACTAGCGGGGAGACCCAGTACTTC. Amino acids: CASSRLTSGETQYF.

The chain combines TRBV28 with TRBJ1-4, with D hard to call. The V gene's germline CDR1 is MDHEN and CDR2 SYDVKM. V lost 4 bases and J 3 bases, leaving 12 bases between the germline ends. The length of the CDR3 is 15 residues. CDR3 loop: CASSSVLPANEKLFF. CDR3 in DNA: TGTGCCAGCAGTTCCGTACTGCCCGCTAATGAAAAACTGTTTTTT.

The chain couples TRBV19 to TRBJ2-5, with 9 bases lining up with TRBD2. Germline V lookup: CDR1 LNHDA, CDR2 SQIVND (reference sequence). With V trimmed by 5 bases and J by 4 bases, 11 bases remained unmatched. CDR3 length: 16 amino acids. Here the CDR3 DNA reads TGTGCCAGTAGTTATTACACGGGACTAGCAGGAGAGACCCAGTACTTC. Protein: CASSYYTGLAGETQYF.

V is TRBV7-2 and J is TRBJ1-2, with 10 nucleotides matching TRBD1. Per the germline V gene, CDR1 is SGHTA and CDR2 is FQGNSA. J was trimmed by 5 bases and V by 1 base; bases with no gene match: 1. This CDR3 contains 14 residues. The CDR3 loop is CASSLGDRGYGYTF. The CDR3 coding sequence is TGTGCCAGCAGCTTAGGGGACAGGGGATATGGCTACACCTTC.

This clone came up once. The rearrangement uses TRBV19 and TRBJ2-5; 9 bases agree with TRBD2. Unmatched junction bases numbered 11, after V lost 6 bases and J lost 0 bases. The CDR3 is 17 amino acids. CDR1 is LNHDA, CDR2 SQIVND, per germline (reference sequence). CDR3 in DNA: TGTGCCAGTAGCAAAAATGCGGGGGGGCTGTACCAAGAGACCCAGTACTTC. Its translation is CASSKNAGGLYQETQYF.

The chain is built from TRBV29-1 and TRBJ1-2; unclear D gene. The CDR3 is 12 residues long. Trimming stripped 1 base from V and 7 bases from J, with 10 bases between. Germline V gene data show CDR1 as SQVTM and CDR2 as ANQGSEA. CDR3 bases: TGCAGCGTTGAAGGCTCGATCAGTGGCTACACCTTC. As protein: CSVEGSISGYTF.

This chain connects TRBV2 to TRBJ1-2, with 8 bases fitting TRBD1. Germline trimming cut 7 bases from V and 6 bases from J; bases unmatched to any gene: 10. The CDR3 runs to 14 residues. Germline CDR1 SNHLY, CDR2 FYNNEI. The CDR3 sequence is CASTLQGGRDGYTF. The CDR3 DNA reads TGTGCCAGCACCTTACAGGGGGGGAGGGATGGCTACACCTTC.

The chain links TRBV6-5 to TRBJ1-1; D gene uncertain. Trimming removed 0 bases from V and 1 base from J, with 6 bases in between. The germline gives CDR1 MNHEY, CDR2 SVGAGI. The CDR3 consists of 14 residues. The CDR3 is CASSYSEGNTEAFF. In DNA form, the CDR3 reads TGTGCCAGCAGTTACTCTGAGGGGAACACTGAAGCTTTCTTT.

In this sample, this clone turned up once. V is TRBV5-1 and J is TRBJ1-2; TRBD1 agrees at 8 bases. V lost 1 base, J lost 4 bases, and 6 bases stayed unmatched. From germline, CDR1 is SGHRS and CDR2 YFSETQ. This CDR3 has 15 amino acids. The DNA for the CDR3 is TGCGCCAGCAGCTTGCAACAGGGGGGAGGCTATGGCTACACCTTC. Amino acids: CASSLQQGGGYGYTF.

This chain joins TRBV27 and TRBJ2-7; 7 bases agree with TRBD1. CDR1 MNHEY and CDR2 SMNVEV come from the germline V gene (reference sequence). The ends lost 2 bases at V and 0 bases at J; junction bases unmatched: 1. The CDR3 runs to 14 residues. CDR3 in DNA: TGTGCCAGCAGTTTAGGGACAGCCTCCTACGAGCAGTACTTC. Its protein product is CASSLGTASYEQYF.

The V call is TRBV29-1, the J call TRBJ1-5; no clear D gene. Germline lookup yields CDR1 SQVTM and CDR2 ANQGSEA. This CDR3 comprises 13 residues. V lost 4 bases and J lost 2, with 9 bases in between. The CDR3 region is CSVVTPGNQPQHF. In DNA, the CDR3 is TGCAGCGTTGTTACCCCGGGCAATCAGCCCCAGCATTTT.